This T cell receptor beta chain was captured by sequencing in a study of T cells in Graves' hyperthyroidism and ophthalmopathy. Study overall: The blood sample was taken at first diagnosis, before treatment began.

Exclusion of a patient resulted from uncontrolled infection, other autoimmune disease, pregnancy or lactation. Study-wide findings and caveats: Also found in blood were most expanded thyroid clonotypes above 0.001. In the analysis, a 13 V-J model separated ophthalmopathy from stable hyperthyroidism.

Researchers amplified the TCR beta CDR3 regions from RNA transcripts. Initially, a first-round RT-PCR of the TCR CDR3 employed the HTBI primer set. From the multiplex PCR reads, TCRdb called clonotypes with MiXCR, one entry per CDR3 protein. The sample carries approximately 610,000 distinct CDR3 sequences, over 15% recorded once. Deletions cut 4 bases from V and 1 base from J, with 8 bases between. CDR3 size: 14 residues. CDR1 DFQATT and CDR2 SNEGSKA come from the germline V gene (reference sequence). On this clonotype: The antigen is undetermined.

The chain has TRBV20-1 and TRBJ2-6; D might be TRBD1 (6 bases). The sequence came from a woman aged 18-35 years with Graves' hyperthyroidism. Sequenced input: blood. CDR3 nucleotide sequence: TGCAGTGCTACCAGGGGTTCTGGGGCCAACGTCCTGACTTTC. Amino acid sequence: CSATRGSGANVLTF.